This note documents a single TCR beta chain sequence. cDNA molecules carried unique molecular identifiers, and template switching added a universal primer site. Each CDR3 protein is one row after TCRdb ran MiXCR on the 5' RACE reads. This table has a few hundred thousand distinct CDR3 sequences, 7.5% to 10% appearing once. These data belong to a study of identical twins. The same data also went into a second study, on yellow fever vaccine responses in identical twins.

The specimen sequenced was PBMCs. The receptor comes from a woman aged 18-29 years in good health.

This CDR3 is CASAPPRQGASYEQYF. CDR3 DNA sequence: TGTGCCAGCGCTCCCCCAAGACAGGGTGCCTCCTACGAGCAGTACTTC. This chain uses TRBV12-3 or TRBV12-4 with TRBJ2-7; 7 bases are a match to TRBD1. This CDR3 is built from 16 residues. V shed 8 bases, J shed 0 bases, and the junction held 13 bases outside the gene matches.